The 25 T cell receptor beta chains below all came from one sample that was sequenced in a study of early T cells in non-severe SARS-CoV-2 infection. TCRdb processed the 5' RACE reads anew with MiXCR; each CDR3 protein has one entry. The data contain more than 65,000 distinct CDR3 sequences, 9.5% to 15% of them singletons. The sample here was whole blood, taken at baseline. Every receptor here comes from an adult who was a healthcare worker with PCR-confirmed SARS-CoV-2 infection or an uninfected control (not recorded which).

This sequence joins TRBV28 and TRBJ1-1; D is unclear. V gave up 1 base and J gave up 6 bases, with 9 bases separating them. Germline V lookup: CDR1 MDHEN, CDR2 SYDVKM. The CDR3 runs 13 residues. The DNA for the CDR3 is TGTGCCAGCAGTTTATACAGAATCCCTGAAGCTTTCTTT. It encodes CASSLYRIPEAFF. The full variable domain, with the rest looked up from reference TRBV28 and TRBJ1-1, is DVKVTQSSRYLVKRTGEKVFLECVQDMDHENMFWYRQDPGLGLRLIYFSYDVKMKEKGDIPEGYSVSREKKERFSLILESASTNQTSMYLCASSLYRIPEAFFGQGTRLTVV.

This clonotype was observed a few times. This chain connects TRBV3-1 to TRBJ2-7; no clear D. Trimming stripped 3 bases from V and 3 bases from J, with 6 bases between. Looked up from germline, CDR1 is LGHDT and CDR2 is YNNKEL (reference sequence). This CDR3 region has 12 residues. The CDR3 here is CASSQTHYEQYF. The CDR3 region has the DNA TGTGCCAGCAGCCAGACCCACTACGAGCAGTACTTC.

This clonotype was detected many times. The chain is built from TRBV24-1 and TRBJ2-1; 12 bases fit TRBD2. The CDR3 runs to 14 residues. Germline V gene data show CDR1 as KGHDR and CDR2 as SFDVKD. V shed 5 bases, J shed 7 bases, and the junction held 2 bases outside the gene matches. CDR3: CATSGLAGGNEQFF. In DNA, the CDR3 is TGTGCCACCAGTGGGCTAGCGGGGGGGAATGAGCAGTTCTTC.

Only a few counts were recorded for this clonotype. The gene calls are TRBV20-1 and TRBJ2-7, with D possibly matching TRBD1 (5 bases). The CDR3 loop spans 15 amino acids. Per the germline V gene, CDR1 is DFQATT and CDR2 is SNEGSKA (reference sequence). V gave up 6 bases and J gave up 5 bases, with 23 bases separating them. The CDR3 sequence: CSATNSAGNTNEQYF. The CDR3 bases are TGCAGTGCCACGAACTCGGCAGGGAATACTAACGAGCAGTACTTC.

The chain carries TRBV11-2 and TRBJ2-2; D possibly uses TRBD1 or TRBD2 (5 bases each). CDR3 length: 14 amino acids. CDR1 is SGHAT and CDR2 is FQNNGV in the germline V gene. Trimming cost V 3 bases and J 7 bases, with 12 bases left between them. This chain's CDR3 is CASSFGTPHGELFF. CDR3 nucleotides: TGTGCCAGCAGCTTTGGGACCCCCCACGGGGAGCTGTTTTTT.

This clonotype was found many times. The chain recombines TRBV7-6 with TRBJ2-4, with D perhaps matching TRBD2 (5 bases). Trimming stripped 2 bases from V and 6 bases from J, with 8 bases between. Germline V CDR1 and CDR2: SGHVS, FNYEAQ. The CDR3 totals 13 residues. The CDR3 nucleotides are TGTGCCAGCAGCTTATGGAGGTCAAACATTCAGTACTTC. Its translation is CASSLWRSNIQYF.

This clonotype was recorded many times. The chain's CDR3 is CASSSPVHYEQYF. The CDR3 nucleotides read TGTGCCAGCAGTTCCCCCGTTCACTACGAGCAGTACTTC. V gene TRBV28 combines with J gene TRBJ2-7; D unclear. The CDR3 contains 13 residues. Between the trimmed V and J ends, which lost 4 bases and 3 bases, there was a span of 10 bases. CDR1 and CDR2 (germline): MDHEN, SYDVKM.

This clonotype was counted a few times. J is TRBJ2-7 and V is TRBV19; 7 bases line up with TRBD2. The germline V gene encodes CDR1 LNHDA and CDR2 SQIVND (reference sequence). The CDR3 consists of 15 residues. J was trimmed by 1 base and V by 3 bases; bases with no gene match: 6. CDR3 residues: CASSIKRESSYEQYF. CDR3 nucleotides: TGTGCCAGTAGTATTAAGCGGGAATCTTCCTACGAGCAGTACTTC.

This clonotype was seen a few times. This chain connects TRBV29-1 to TRBJ2-1, with 7 bases aligning to TRBD1. This CDR3 contains 14 residues. The germline V gene has CDR1 SQVTM and CDR2 ANQGSEA. The trim removed 7 bases at V and 1 base at J, leaving 7 bases unmatched. DNA for the CDR3: TGCAGCGCACTAAAGGGGGCGTCCTACAATGAGCAGTTCTTC. Translating it yields CSALKGASYNEQFF.

This clonotype occurred many times. The J gene is TRBJ2-7, the V gene TRBV28; D is perhaps TRBD1 or TRBD2 (5 bases each). CDR3 size: 15 residues. Germline V gene lookup returns CDR1 MDHEN and CDR2 SYDVKM. With 6 bases removed from V and 0 bases from J, the gap between germline ends came to 15 bases. The CDR3 here is CASRQGRWASYEQYF. CDR3 DNA sequence: TGTGCCAGCAGGCAGGGACGGTGGGCCTCCTACGAGCAGTACTTC.

This clonotype occurred many times. The rearrangement joins TRBV6-1 to TRBJ1-1, with 11 bases fitting TRBD1. This CDR3 has 14 residues. The junction had 8 bases not matched to a gene; V was cut back by 10 bases and J by 4 bases. Per germline, CDR1 MNHNS and CDR2 SASEGT. The CDR3 DNA reads TGTGCCACTAAACCCGGGACAGGGGGCACTGAAGCTTTCTTT. The encoded protein is CATKPGTGGTEAFF.

The chain links TRBV28 to TRBJ2-2; the D call may be TRBD1 or TRBD2 (5 bases each). Trimming took 6 bases from V and 8 from J, leaving 13 bases between them. Germline CDR1 is MDHEN and CDR2 is SYDVKM. The CDR3 consists of 13 residues. For the CDR3, the DNA is TGTGCCAGCAGGTCCGGGACCCCTGGGGAGCTGTTTTTT. It yields the protein CASRSGTPGELFF.

CDR3: CASSQDPLGGSYEQYF. The CDR3 DNA reads as TGCGCCAGCAGCCAAGATCCCCTAGGGGGATCCTACGAGCAGTACTTC. This chain joins TRBV4-3 and TRBJ2-7; weak D call: TRBD1 (6 bases). Trimming took off 0 bases at V and 1 base at J, with 13 bases between the two ends. Germline-derived CDR1 and CDR2 are LGHNA and YSLEER. This CDR3 is built from 16 residues.

This clonotype was counted only a few times. This chain connects TRBV28 to TRBJ1-3; D is unclear. This CDR3 has 14 amino acids. Germline CDR1 is MDHEN and CDR2 is SYDVKM. V was trimmed by 5 bases and J by 0 bases, leaving 8 bases between them. The CDR3 nucleotides read TGTGCCAGCAGTCAGTCTTACTCTGGAAACACCATATATTTT. Protein product: CASSQSYSGNTIYF. Full variable domain (rest looked up from reference TRBV28 and TRBJ1-3): DVKVTQSSRYLVKRTGEKVFLECVQDMDHENMFWYRQDPGLGLRLIYFSYDVKMKEKGDIPEGYSVSREKKERFSLILESASTNQTSMYLCASSQSYSGNTIYFGEGSWLTVV.

The table lists this clonotype with many counts. The rearrangement uses TRBV7-6 and TRBJ2-5; TRBD2 aligns across 11 bases. The CDR3 is 14 residues long. The trim removed 4 bases at V and 4 bases at J, leaving 2 bases unmatched. Per germline, CDR1 SGHVS and CDR2 FNYEAQ. CDR3 sequence (DNA): TGTGCCAGCAGCTCCGGGACTAGCGGAGAGACCCAGTACTTC. This codes for CASSSGTSGETQYF.

This clonotype was seen repeatedly, ten times or more. The genes are TRBV2 and TRBJ1-2, with 8 bases that match TRBD1. This CDR3 comprises 14 residues. With V trimmed by 5 bases and J by 3 bases, 5 bases remained unmatched. Looked up from germline, CDR1 is SNHLY and CDR2 is FYNNEI. Here the CDR3 reads CASSQDRVDYGYTF. CDR3 coding DNA: TGTGCCAGCAGTCAGGACAGGGTCGACTATGGCTACACCTTC.

The chain couples TRBV11-2 to TRBJ2-7, with 8 bases lining up with TRBD1. The CDR3 covers 16 residues. The germline CDR1 and CDR2 sequences are SGHAT and FQNNGV. Trimming at V came to 3 bases and at J to 4 bases, leaving 11 bases not matched to a gene. The CDR3 DNA reads as TGTGCCAGCAGCTTCCGCCGGGACAGGAGAATTTACGAGCAGTACTTC. This sequence encodes CASSFRRDRRIYEQYF. Variable domain in full (rest from reference TRBV11-2 and TRBJ2-7): EAGVAQSPRYKIIEKRQSVAFWCNPISGHATLYWYQQILGQGPKLLIQFQNNGVVDDSQLPKDRFSAERLKGVDSTLKIQPAKLEDSAVYLCASSFRRDRRIYEQYFGPGTRLTVT.

V usage is TRBV28 and J usage is TRBJ2-2; 7 bases match TRBD2. Germline CDR1 reads MDHEN; CDR2 reads SYDVKM. This CDR3 comprises 13 residues. Losses at the gene ends were 10 bases for V and 1 base for J; bases not matched to a gene: 3. CDR3 coding DNA: TGTGCCACCGAGCGGGGGAACACCGGGGAGCTGTTTTTT. Translated: CATERGNTGELFF.

This clonotype occurred a few times. The genes are TRBV20-1 and TRBJ1-5, with TRBD1 as a possible D gene (5 bases). This CDR3 comprises 13 residues. Germline CDR1 is DFQATT and CDR2 is SNEGSKA (reference sequence). Trimming pared 6 bases from V and 2 bases from J, leaving 11 bases between. The CDR3 spells CSATGLGNQPQHF. In DNA form, the CDR3 reads TGCAGTGCCACGGGACTAGGCAATCAGCCCCAGCATTTT.

This clonotype was counted ten times or more. The V and J genes are TRBV5-1 and TRBJ2-7, with TRBD1 matching over 7 bases. Germline V CDR1 and CDR2: SGHRS, YFSETQ. The junction had 4 bases not matched to a gene; V was cut back by 4 bases and J by 0 bases. The CDR3 has 14 residues. CDR3 coding DNA: TGCGCCAGCAGCCCAGGGACAGTCTCCTACGAGCAGTACTTC. Its translation: CASSPGTVSYEQYF.

V is TRBV5-1 and J is TRBJ2-5; TRBD2 is a possible D gene (5 bases). Germline loops: CDR1 SGHRS, CDR2 YFSETQ. Between the trimmed V and J ends, which lost 3 bases and 5 bases, there was a span of 14 bases. The length of the CDR3 is 14 residues. Here the CDR3 DNA reads TGCGCCAGCAGCTCCCGGACTGAAAGTGAGACCCAGTACTTC. Translated, it gives CASSSRTESETQYF.

Ten or more counts support this clonotype. This sequence joins TRBV7-9 and TRBJ2-1; TRBD2 aligns across 8 bases. V shed 6 bases and J 8 bases; nucleotides not matched to a gene: 6. From germline, CDR1 is SEHNR and CDR2 FQNEAQ (reference sequence). The CDR3 covers 13 residues. The CDR3 loop reads CASRSKLADEQFF. As DNA, the CDR3 is TGTGCCAGCAGATCCAAACTAGCGGATGAGCAGTTCTTC.

This chain joins TRBV5-1 and TRBJ2-5; 7 bases agree with TRBD2. V shed 4 bases, J shed 5 bases, and the junction held 8 bases outside the gene matches. This CDR3 is 14 amino acids long. Germline values: CDR1 SGHRS, CDR2 YFSETQ. CDR3 amino acids: CASSLRLAAETQYF. CDR3 coding DNA: TGCGCCAGCAGCCTCCGGCTAGCGGCGGAGACCCAGTACTTC.

This clonotype has just a few counts. Likely a read error: the CDR3 ends without its conserved phenylalanine or tryptophan. No DNA is shown, since the ends of the CDR3 on it are uncertain; the CDR3 is the one TCRdb lists. This CDR3 is CASSFRLGDLSIRV. V gene TRBV11-2 combines with J gene TRBJ1-2. The CDR3 is 14 amino acids in total, end residues counted. The germline gives CDR1 SGHAT, CDR2 FQNNGV.

For the CDR3, the DNA is TGTGCCAGCAGTGTTTCTAGTGTTTCGGCTGGGGCCAACGTCCTGACTTTC. This encodes CASSVSSVSAGANVLTF. The V and J genes are TRBV25-1 and TRBJ2-6; no clear D. V shed 4 bases and J shed 2 bases, with 15 bases lying between them. The CDR3 is 17 amino acids. Per the germline V gene, CDR1 is MGHDK and CDR2 is SYGVNS.